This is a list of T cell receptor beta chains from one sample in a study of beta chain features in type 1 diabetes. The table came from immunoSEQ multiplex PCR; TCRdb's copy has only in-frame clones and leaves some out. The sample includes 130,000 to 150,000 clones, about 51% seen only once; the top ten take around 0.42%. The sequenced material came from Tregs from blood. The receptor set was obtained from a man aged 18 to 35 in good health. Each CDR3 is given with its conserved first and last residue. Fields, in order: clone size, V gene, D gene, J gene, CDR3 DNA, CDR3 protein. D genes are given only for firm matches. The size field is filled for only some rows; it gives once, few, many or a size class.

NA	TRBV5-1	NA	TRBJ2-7	TGCGCCAGCAGCTTGGGACAGGTCCTCTACGAGCAGTACTTC	CASSLGQVLYEQYF
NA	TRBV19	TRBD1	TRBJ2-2	TGTGCCGTAGGGGACCCAAGGACAGGGGGCCAGGGGGAGCTGTTTTTT	CAVGDPRTGGQGELFF
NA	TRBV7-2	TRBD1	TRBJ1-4	TGTGCCAGCAGCCCGTATGGGACAGCTAATGAAAAACTGTTTTTT	CASSPYGTANEKLFF
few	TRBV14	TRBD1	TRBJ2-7	TGTGCCAGCAGCCCAAACCTGGGACAGGGGCTTAGGTACGAGCAGTACTTC	CASSPNLGQGLRYEQYF
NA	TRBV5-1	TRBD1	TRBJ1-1	TGCGCCAGCACCGGGACAGGGGGAACTGAAGCTTTCTTT	CASTGTGGTEAFF
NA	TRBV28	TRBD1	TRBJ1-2	TGTGCCAGCAGTTTCCTCGACAGGGACGTCCTCTATGGCTACACCTTC	CASSFLDRDVLYGYTF
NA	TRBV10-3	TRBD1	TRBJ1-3	TGTGCCATCAAGGGACAGGGCGGAAACACCATATATTTT	CAIKGQGGNTIYF
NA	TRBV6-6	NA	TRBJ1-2	TGTGCCAGCACCGACTGGGGGGGTGGCTACACCTTC	CASTDWGGGYTF
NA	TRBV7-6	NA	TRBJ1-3	TGTGCCAGCAGTCGACGCCCCGGGGGTACTGGAAACACCATATATTTT	CASSRRPGGTGNTIYF
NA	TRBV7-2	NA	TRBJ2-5	TGTGCCAGCACCGTACAAGGGGGAAAGACCCAGTACTTC	CASTVQGGKTQYF
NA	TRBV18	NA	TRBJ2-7	TGTGCCAGCTCACCATCTTCCCCTGCAGAGGTTTACGAGCAGTACTTC	CASSPSSPAEVYEQYF
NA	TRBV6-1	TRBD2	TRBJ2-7	TGTGCCAGCAGTGAAGTCGAGGGAGGGAGGTACGAGCAGTACTTC	CASSEVEGGRYEQYF
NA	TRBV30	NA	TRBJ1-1	TGTGCCTGGAGTTCAACTTCGACCACCCGGGGAGCTTTCTTT	CAWSSTSTTRGAFF
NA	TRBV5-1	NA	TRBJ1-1	TGCGCCAGCAGCTTGATGGCAGCCGGAGGGGCTGAAGCTTTCTTT	CASSLMAAGGAEAFF
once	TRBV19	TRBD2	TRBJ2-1	TGTGCCAGTGTTAAAGGCGGGAGTTCGTTCTTC	CASVKGGSSFF
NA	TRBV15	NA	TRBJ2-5	TGTGCCACCAGCAGAGATCATTCACAGGGCCAAGAGACCCAGTACTTC	CATSRDHSQGQETQYF
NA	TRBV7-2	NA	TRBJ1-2	TGTGCCAGCAGCTTTTTTGGGGAGATTGGTGGCTACACCTTC	CASSFFGEIGGYTF
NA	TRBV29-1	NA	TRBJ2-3	TGCAGCGTTGCTAGGCGCACAGATACGCAGTATTTT	CSVARRTDTQYF
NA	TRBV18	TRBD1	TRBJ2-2	TGTGCCAGCTCACCTTACGGGACAGGGAGCACCGGGGAGCTGTTTTTT	CASSPYGTGSTGELFF
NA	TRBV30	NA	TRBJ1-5	TGTGCCTGGAGTGTACTTTCGGATCAGCCCCAGCATTTT	CAWSVLSDQPQHF
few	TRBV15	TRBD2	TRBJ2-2	TGTGCCACCAGCGCGGGAGGTGTGTTGGGGAGTAACACCGGGGAGCTGTTTTTT	CATSAGGVLGSNTGELFF
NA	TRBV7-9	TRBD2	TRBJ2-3	TGTGCCAGCAGCTTTGTTTCCGGGGGGGGAGATACGCAGTATTTT	CASSFVSGGGDTQYF
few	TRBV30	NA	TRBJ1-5	TGTGCCTGGAGTATTAATTGGGGCCGACAGCCCCAGCATTTT	CAWSINWGRQPQHF
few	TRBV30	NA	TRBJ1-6	TGTGCCTGGACCCAAAGCGAGGCGAGCTCCTATAATTCACCCCTCCACTTT	CAWTQSEASSYNSPLHF
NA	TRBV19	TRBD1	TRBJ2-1	TGTGCCAGTAGTATAGTGGGTACAGGGGGGCAGTTCTTC	CASSIVGTGGQFF
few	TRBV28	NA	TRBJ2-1	TGTGCCAGCAGGGGAACAGGGTCTGAGCAGTTCTTC	CASRGTGSEQFF
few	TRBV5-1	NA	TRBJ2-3	TGCGCCAGCAGCTTGGTGGCGGGCACAGATACGCAGTATTTT	CASSLVAGTDTQYF